This TCR beta chain was sequenced during a study of beta chain features in type 1 diabetes. Findings and caveats of the study: Among patients with Type 1 diabetes, TCRB CDR3s were moderately but significantly shorter in every one of the four CD4+ subsets.

Sorting with CD45RO/CCR7/CD25/CD127/CD95/CD27 yielded naive, central memory, regulatory and stem-like memory CD4+ cells. The CDR3 has 13 residues. J was trimmed by 9 bases and V by 1 base; bases with no gene match: 5. Germline V gene lookup returns CDR1 GTSNPN and CDR2 SVGIG (reference sequence). As every portion of the isolated RNA was reverse transcribed, the sequencing read expressed TCRB transcripts. TCRdb's copy holds only in-frame clones and misses some; the assay was immunoSEQ multiplex PCR. This table has more than 150,000 clones, approximately 10% appearing once. Comment on this clone: Its antigen is not known.

The source material was central memory CD4+ T cells from blood. The chain links TRBV30 to TRBJ2-1; 8 bases line up with TRBD1. The receptor's source is a woman in her thirties with type 1 diabetes. Here the CDR3 DNA reads TGTGCCTGGAGTGGCCAGGGGGCGGGTGAGCAGTTCTTC. Encoded protein: CAWSGQGAGEQFF.